Listed below are T cell receptor beta chains from one sample, sequenced in a study of post-analysis software for immune sequencing data. From the PCR reads, TCRdb called clonotypes with MiXCR, one entry per CDR3 protein. The sample holds fewer than 850,000 distinct CDR3 sequences, about 43% seen once. Sequenced material: blood. The receptors were sampled from a girl aged 10 to 17 with multiple sclerosis. Each CDR3 is given with its conserved first and last residue. The D gene is left open where the match is weak. Not all rows give a size; the values are once, few, many and, for expanded clones, a class.

V,size,D,J,DNA,CDR3
TRBV6-6,-,-,TRBJ1-2,TGTGCCAGCAGGGCAGACAGTTCCTATGGCTACACCTTC,CASRADSSYGYTF
TRBV19,-,TRBD2,TRBJ2-7,TGTGCCAGTAGTGGCCGGGACTACTCCTACGAGCAGTACTTC,CASSGRDYSYEQYF
TRBV29-1,-,TRBD2,TRBJ2-7,TGCAGCGTGCTAGGACTAGCAAGGAATGAGCAGTACTTC,CSVLGLARNEQYF
TRBV5-6,-,-,TRBJ2-7,TGTGCCAGCAGCCTGCAGGGGACCTCCTACGAGCAGTACTTC,CASSLQGTSYEQYF
TRBV11-2,few,TRBD2,TRBJ2-5,TGTGCCAGCAGCTTATTCCTGGGGACTACCCAAGAGACCCAGTACTTC,CASSLFLGTTQETQYF
TRBV11-2,few,-,TRBJ1-2,TGTGCCAGCAGCTACACGACCATCTATGGCTACACCTTC,CASSYTTIYGYTF
TRBV20-1,few,TRBD2,TRBJ2-7,TGCAGTGCTATCCGACCGGGACTAGCGGGAAACGAGCAGTACTTC,CSAIRPGLAGNEQYF
TRBV6-5,few,-,TRBJ2-5,TGTGCCAGCAATACTCGCCAGGGTTTTGGGGAGACCCAGTACTTC,CASNTRQGFGETQYF
TRBV6-5,-,TRBD1,TRBJ1-1,TGTGCCAGCAGTAACCGGGACAGAAGCGCTGAAGCTTTCTTT,CASSNRDRSAEAFF
TRBV15,-,-,TRBJ2-7,TGTGCCACCAGCAGAGATCTGGGCGCCGAGCAGTACTTC,CATSRDLGAEQYF
TRBV20-1,-,-,TRBJ2-2,TGCAGTGCCAGAGGAGTGACAACCGGGGAGCTGTTTTTT,CSARGVTTGELFF
TRBV7-9,-,-,TRBJ1-1,TGTGCCAGCAGTTGGGTTAACACTGAAGCTTTCTTT,CASSWVNTEAFF
TRBV27,-,-,TRBJ2-7,TGTGCCAGCGGGATGACGGGGCTTGTCGAGCAGTACTTC,CASGMTGLVEQYF
TRBV7-9,few,TRBD2,TRBJ2-3,TGTGCCAGCAGCTTAGAGGGGACTAGCGCAAGCACAGATACGCAGTATTTT,CASSLEGTSASTDTQYF
TRBV18,-,TRBD1,TRBJ2-5,TGTGCCAGCTCACACGACAGGGCCTACCAAGAGACCCAGTACTTC,CASSHDRAYQETQYF
TRBV20-1,-,-,TRBJ2-7,TGCAGTGCTAGGAGACTCTCCCTGGGGAACGAGCAGTACTTC,CSARRLSLGNEQYF
TRBV2,few,-,TRBJ2-7,TGTGCCAGCAGTGAAGGGGGTTATTCGTCCTACGAGCAGTACTTC,CASSEGGYSSYEQYF
TRBV29-1,-,-,TRBJ2-1,TGCAGCGGAGGGGCCTACCCGACTGGGGGGGAGCAGTTCTTC,CSGGAYPTGGEQFF
TRBV29-1,few,TRBD2,TRBJ2-1,TGCAGCGTTCTAGCGGGAGATCGGGATGAGCAGTTCTTC,CSVLAGDRDEQFF
TRBV12-3/TRBV12-4,-,-,TRBJ1-2,TGTGCCAGCAGTTTACGGGGGGGACAATATGGCTACACCTTC,CASSLRGGQYGYTF
TRBV7-9,-,-,TRBJ2-5,TGTGCCAGCAGGTCCCCAGACTCCAGGGAGACCCAGTACTTC,CASRSPDSRETQYF
TRBV7-9,-,-,TRBJ1-1,TGTGCCAGCAGCTTCCTCCGGGACATATTATTAGCCACTGAAGCTTTCTTT,CASSFLRDILLATEAFF
TRBV3-1,-,TRBD2,TRBJ2-7,TGTGCCAGCAGCCAAGATGGCCCCTCTAAGAACGGGAGGCCGTACGAGCAGTACTTC,CASSQDGPSKNGRPYEQYF
TRBV11-3,-,-,TRBJ2-1,TGTGCCAGCAGCCCCCTCCGGGACTCATACAATGAGCAGTTCTTC,CASSPLRDSYNEQFF
TRBV20-1,-,TRBD2,TRBJ2-3,TGCAGTGCCCCGGGACTAGCGAGGGGGTCAGATACGCAGTATTTT,CSAPGLARGSDTQYF
TRBV20-1,few,-,TRBJ2-7,TGCAGTGCTAGAGCCCCCGGGATTTTCTACGAGCAGTACTTC,CSARAPGIFYEQYF
TRBV29-1,few,-,TRBJ2-6,TGCAGCGTTTGGGCTGGGGCCAACGTCCTGACTTTC,CSVWAGANVLTF
TRBV28,-,TRBD1,TRBJ2-3,TGTGCCAGCAGTTTATCTGTCGTGACAGGGACCACAGATACGCAGTATTTT,CASSLSVVTGTTDTQYF
TRBV28,-,-,TRBJ2-3,TGTGCCAGCAGTTTAGTCCACCCCACAGATACGCAGTATTTT,CASSLVHPTDTQYF
TRBV29-1,few,-,TRBJ2-1,TGCAGCGTTGGCCCCGGCTACAATGAGCAGTTCTTC,CSVGPGYNEQFF
TRBV24-1,-,-,TRBJ2-5,TGTGCCACCAGTGACCCGGGACCAAGCGGGGAGACCCAGTACTTC,CATSDPGPSGETQYF
TRBV6-5,few,-,TRBJ2-4,TGTGCCAGCAGTTACTCGCCTGTCGCCAAAAACATTCAGTACTTC,CASSYSPVAKNIQYF
TRBV10-3,-,-,TRBJ2-5,TGTGCCATCAGTGAGTCGAGGGCTAGTCAAGAGACCCAGTACTTC,CAISESRASQETQYF
TRBV5-1,few,TRBD1,TRBJ2-1,TGCGCCAGCAGCCCCCGTTATTCCGGGACAGGGTTCGTGGATGAGCAGTTCTTC,CASSPRYSGTGFVDEQFF
TRBV9,-,-,TRBJ1-5,TGTGCCAGCAGTGGAGACAGTAGCAATCAGCCCCAGCATTTT,CASSGDSSNQPQHF
TRBV4-2,-,-,TRBJ2-7,TGTGCCAGCAGCCAAGAAGGGAACTACTACGAGCAGTACTTC,CASSQEGNYYEQYF
TRBV6-1,-,-,TRBJ2-1,TGTGCCAGTGATAGAGGTGGACAGAGCAATGAGCAGTTCTTC,CASDRGGQSNEQFF
TRBV10-3,-,TRBD1,TRBJ2-5,TGTGCCATCAGTGGGGAGGACAGGGAAGGCCAAGAGACCCAGTACTTC,CAISGEDREGQETQYF
TRBV12-3/TRBV12-4,-,-,TRBJ1-5,TGTGCCAGCAGCCGAGGACTGAGCCAGCCCCAGCATTTT,CASSRGLSQPQHF
TRBV25-1,-,TRBD1,TRBJ2-5,TGTGCCAGCAGTGAAATTGGCAGGGGGTGGGAACAAGAGACCCAGTACTTC,CASSEIGRGWEQETQYF